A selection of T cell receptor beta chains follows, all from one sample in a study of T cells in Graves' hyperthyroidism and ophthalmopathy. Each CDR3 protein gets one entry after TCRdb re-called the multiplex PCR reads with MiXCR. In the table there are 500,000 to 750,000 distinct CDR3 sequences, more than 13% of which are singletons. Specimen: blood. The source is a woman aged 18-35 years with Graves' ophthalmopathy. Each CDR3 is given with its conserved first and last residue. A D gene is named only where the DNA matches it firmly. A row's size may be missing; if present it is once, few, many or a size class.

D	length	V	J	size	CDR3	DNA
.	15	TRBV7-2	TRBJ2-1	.	CASSRTGAGNNEQFF	TGTGCCAGCAGCCGCACGGGGGCGGGAAACAATGAGCAGTTCTTC
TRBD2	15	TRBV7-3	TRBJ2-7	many	CASSLMAGGTYEQYF	TGTGCCAGCAGCTTAATGGCGGGAGGTACCTACGAGCAGTACTTC
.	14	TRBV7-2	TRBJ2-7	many	CASSLVLSSYEQYF	TGTGCCAGCAGCTTAGTGCTAAGCTCCTACGAGCAGTACTTC
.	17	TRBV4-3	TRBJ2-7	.	CASSQEASTGITYEQYF	TGCGCCAGCAGCCAAGAGGCCTCGACAGGAATAACCTACGAGCAGTACTTC
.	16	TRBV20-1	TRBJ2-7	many	CSARDPAGTTTYEQYF	TGCAGTGCTAGAGATCCGGCCGGGACAACAACCTACGAGCAGTACTTC
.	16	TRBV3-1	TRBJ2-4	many	CASSQGASVAKNIQYF	TGTGCCAGCAGCCAAGGTGCCTCGGTAGCCAAAAACATTCAGTACTTC
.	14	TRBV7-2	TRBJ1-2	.	CASSFQRDAYGYTF	TGTGCCAGCAGTTTCCAAAGGGACGCCTATGGCTACACCTTC
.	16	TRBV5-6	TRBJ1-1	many	CASSPAWKGVNTEAFF	TGTGCCAGCAGCCCGGCTTGGAAGGGGGTGAACACTGAAGCTTTCTTT
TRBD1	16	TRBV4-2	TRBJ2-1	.	CASSQDGQGAFNEQFF	TGTGCCAGCAGCCAAGACGGACAGGGGGCTTTTAATGAGCAGTTCTTC
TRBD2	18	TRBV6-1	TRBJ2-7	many	CASSVGGLAGGAAYEQYF	TGTGCCAGCAGTGTAGGGGGACTAGCGGGAGGGGCGGCCTACGAGCAGTACTTC
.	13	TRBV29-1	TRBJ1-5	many	CSVAGDQRQPQHF	TGCAGCGTTGCAGGGGACCAAAGGCAGCCCCAGCATTTT
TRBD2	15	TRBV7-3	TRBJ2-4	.	CASSFEGGPRYIQYF	TGTGCCAGCAGCTTTGAGGGAGGGCCGAGGTACATTCAGTACTTC
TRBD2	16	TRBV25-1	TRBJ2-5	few	CASSEGAGGPPETQYF	TGTGCCAGCAGTGAGGGAGCGGGAGGGCCCCCAGAGACCCAGTACTTC
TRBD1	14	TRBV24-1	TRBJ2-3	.	CATSAEDRADTQYF	TGTGCCACCAGTGCGGAGGACAGGGCAGATACGCAGTATTTT
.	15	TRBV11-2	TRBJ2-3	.	CASSLDLWVVDTQYF	TGTGCCAGCAGCTTAGATTTATGGGTGGTAGATACGCAGTATTTT
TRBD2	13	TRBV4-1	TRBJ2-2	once	CASSLTSAGELFF	TGCGCCAGCAGCCTAACTAGCGCCGGGGAGCTGTTTTTT